This TCR beta chain was found in a study of technical replicates of blood from a handful of donors. Sequencing was performed with immunoSEQ multiplex PCR; in TCRdb, only in-frame clones are kept and a portion is missing. Of 65,000 to 95,000 clones in the sample, around 94% were seen once. The germline gives CDR1 LNHDA, CDR2 SQIVND (reference sequence). There are 15 residues in the CDR3. V gave up 3 bases and J gave up 0 bases; unmatched junction bases: 3. This clone was found once. This clonotype originated in a human donor in good health. The gene calls are TRBV19 and TRBJ1-2, with 8 bases that match TRBD1. The sample was T cells isolated from PBMCs. The chain's CDR3 is CASSIADRANYGYTF. The CDR3 region has the DNA TGTGCCAGTAGTATTGCGGACAGGGCTAACTATGGCTACACCTTC.